This T cell receptor (beta chain) is from a study of shared clonotypes between healthy human individuals. Study-wide points: Clonotype sharing among donors, it was expected, would be affected by sequencing depth.

The assay was carried out at the deep level. TCRdb's copy holds only in-frame clones and misses some; the assay was immunoSEQ multiplex PCR. Among about 110,000 clones listed, approximately 70% were seen once. This clone showed up just a few times. Its antigen remains unknown. This clonotype was obtained from a woman younger than 45 in good health. Sequences were obtained from memory CD8+ T cells sorted from blood. The subset was: CD45RO+ cells pooled with CCR7-negative TemRA cells.

CDR3: CASSLGASGNNEQFF. The CDR3 bases are TGCGCCAGCAGCTTGGGAGCTAGCGGAAACAATGAGCAGTTCTTC. The chain links TRBV5-1 to TRBJ2-1, with 7 bases lining up with TRBD2. The ends lost 0 bases at V and 5 bases at J; junction bases unmatched: 5. This CDR3 has 15 residues. Germline loops: CDR1 SGHRS, CDR2 YFSETQ.